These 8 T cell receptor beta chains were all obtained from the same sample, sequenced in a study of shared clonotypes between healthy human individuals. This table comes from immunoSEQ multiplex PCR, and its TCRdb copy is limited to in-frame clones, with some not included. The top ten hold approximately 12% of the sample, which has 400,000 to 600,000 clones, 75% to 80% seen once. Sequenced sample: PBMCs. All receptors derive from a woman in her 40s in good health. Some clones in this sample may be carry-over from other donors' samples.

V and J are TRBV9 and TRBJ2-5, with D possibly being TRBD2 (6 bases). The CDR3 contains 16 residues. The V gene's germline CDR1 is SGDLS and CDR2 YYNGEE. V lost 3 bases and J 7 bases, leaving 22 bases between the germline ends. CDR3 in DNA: TGTGCCAGCAGCGCACAACCCAGTAGGAGGGTGGTGACCCAGTACTTC. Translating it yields CASSAQPSRRVVTQYF.

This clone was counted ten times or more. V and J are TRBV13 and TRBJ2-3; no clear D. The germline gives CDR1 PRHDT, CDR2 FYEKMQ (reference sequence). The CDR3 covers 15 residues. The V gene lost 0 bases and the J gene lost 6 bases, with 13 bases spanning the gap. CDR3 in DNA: TGTGCCAGCAGCTTAGGGTCCGGTGTGCAGGATACGCAGTATTTT. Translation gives CASSLGSGVQDTQYF.

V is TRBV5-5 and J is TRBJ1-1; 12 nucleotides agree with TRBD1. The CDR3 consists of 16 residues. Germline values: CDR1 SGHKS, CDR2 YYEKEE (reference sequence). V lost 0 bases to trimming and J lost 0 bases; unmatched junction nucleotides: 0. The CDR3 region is CASSLGDRGLNTEAFF. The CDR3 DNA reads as TGTGCCAGCAGCTTGGGGGACAGGGGGCTGAACACTGAAGCTTTCTTT.

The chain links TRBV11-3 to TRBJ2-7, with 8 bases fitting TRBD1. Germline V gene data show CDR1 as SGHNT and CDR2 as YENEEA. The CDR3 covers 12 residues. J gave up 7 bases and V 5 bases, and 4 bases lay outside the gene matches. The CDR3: CASSGQGGEQYF. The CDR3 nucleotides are TGTGCCAGCAGCGGACAGGGCGGTGAGCAGTACTTC.

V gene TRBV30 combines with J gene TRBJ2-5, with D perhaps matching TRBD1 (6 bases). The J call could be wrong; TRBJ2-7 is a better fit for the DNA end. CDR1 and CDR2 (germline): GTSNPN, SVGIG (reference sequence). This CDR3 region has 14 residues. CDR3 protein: CAWSKGGSSYEQYF. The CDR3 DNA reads TGTGCCTGGAGCAAAGGGGGAAGCTCCTACGAGCAGTACTTC.

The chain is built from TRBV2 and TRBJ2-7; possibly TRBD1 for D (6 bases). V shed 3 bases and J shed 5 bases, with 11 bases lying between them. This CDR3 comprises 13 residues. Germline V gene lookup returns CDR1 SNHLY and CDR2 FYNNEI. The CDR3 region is CASSDRGRDEQYF. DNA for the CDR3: TGTGCCAGCAGTGACAGGGGTAGGGACGAGCAGTACTTC.

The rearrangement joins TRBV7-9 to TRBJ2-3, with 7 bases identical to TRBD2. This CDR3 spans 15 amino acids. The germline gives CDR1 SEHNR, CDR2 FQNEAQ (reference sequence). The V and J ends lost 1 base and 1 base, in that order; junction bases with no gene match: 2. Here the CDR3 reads CASSLVAGGTDTQYF. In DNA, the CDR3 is TGTGCCAGCAGCTTAGTGGCGGGGGGCACAGATACGCAGTATTTT.

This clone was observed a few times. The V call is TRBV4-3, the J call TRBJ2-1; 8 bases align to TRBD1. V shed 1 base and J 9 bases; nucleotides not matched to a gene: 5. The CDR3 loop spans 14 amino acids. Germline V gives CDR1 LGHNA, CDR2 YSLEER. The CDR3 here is CASSQGTGFGEQFF. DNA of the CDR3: TGCGCCAGCAGCCAAGGGACAGGGTTTGGTGAGCAGTTCTTC.